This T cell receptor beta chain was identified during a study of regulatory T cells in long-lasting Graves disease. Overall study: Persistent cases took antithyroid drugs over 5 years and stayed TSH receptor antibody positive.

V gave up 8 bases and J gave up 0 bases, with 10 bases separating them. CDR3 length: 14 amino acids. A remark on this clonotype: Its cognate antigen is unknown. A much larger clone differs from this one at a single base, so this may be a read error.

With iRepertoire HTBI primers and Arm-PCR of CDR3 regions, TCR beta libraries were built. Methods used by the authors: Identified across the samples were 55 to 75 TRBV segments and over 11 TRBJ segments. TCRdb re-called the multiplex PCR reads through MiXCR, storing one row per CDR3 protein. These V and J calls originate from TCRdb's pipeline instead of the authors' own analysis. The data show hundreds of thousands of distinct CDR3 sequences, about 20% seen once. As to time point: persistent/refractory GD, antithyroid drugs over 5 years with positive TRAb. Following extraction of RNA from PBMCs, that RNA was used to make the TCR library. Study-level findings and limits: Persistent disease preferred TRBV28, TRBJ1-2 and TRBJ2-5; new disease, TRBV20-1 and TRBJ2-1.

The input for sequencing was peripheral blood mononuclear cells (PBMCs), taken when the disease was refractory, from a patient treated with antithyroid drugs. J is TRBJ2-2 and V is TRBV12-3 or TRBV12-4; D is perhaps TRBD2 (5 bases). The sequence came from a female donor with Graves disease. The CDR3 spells CASGVGANTGELFF. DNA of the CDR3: TGTGCCAGCGGAGTGGGAGCGAACACCGGGGAGCTGTTTTTT.